This T cell receptor (beta chain) was sequenced for a study of OX40 agonist ivuxolimab in advanced cancers. On the study more broadly: Three patients showed partial responses: one hepatocellular carcinoma and two cutaneous melanoma cases. General study results and limits: Both blood CD4+ and CD8+ T cells showed clonal growth by week 6 at 0.1 to 3.0 mg/kg. Not determined was the antigen specificity of the expanded peripheral T cells.

Sequencing was performed with immunoSEQ multiplex PCR; in TCRdb, only in-frame clones are kept and a portion is missing. The sample yields 95,000 to 100,000 clones, roughly four fifths seen once. Germline CDR1 is MNHNS and CDR2 is SASEGT. This CDR3 is built from 15 residues. Between the trimmed V and J ends, which lost 1 base and 6 bases, there was a span of 13 bases. In the case of this clone: Its antigen remains unknown.

Sequencing used CD4+ or CD8+ T cells sorted from blood, obtained in a trial of the OX40 agonist ivuxolimab. This sequence originates from an adult with an advanced solid tumor such as melanoma, head and neck, liver or kidney cancer. This chain joins TRBV6-1 and TRBJ1-5, with no clear D. The CDR3: CASSEEGLKGQPQHF. The CDR3 nucleotides read TGTGCCAGCAGTGAAGAAGGACTTAAGGGTCAGCCCCAGCATTTT.